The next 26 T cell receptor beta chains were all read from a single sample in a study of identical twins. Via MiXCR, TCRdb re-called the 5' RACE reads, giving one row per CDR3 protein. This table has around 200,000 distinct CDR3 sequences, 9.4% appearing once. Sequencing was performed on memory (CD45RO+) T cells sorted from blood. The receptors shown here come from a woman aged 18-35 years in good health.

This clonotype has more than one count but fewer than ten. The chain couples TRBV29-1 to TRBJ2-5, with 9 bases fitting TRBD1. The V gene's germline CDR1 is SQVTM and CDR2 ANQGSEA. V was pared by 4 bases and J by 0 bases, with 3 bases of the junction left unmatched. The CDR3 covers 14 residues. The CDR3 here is CSVVGDRDQETQYF. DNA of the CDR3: TGCAGCGTTGTGGGGGACAGGGACCAAGAGACCCAGTACTTC.

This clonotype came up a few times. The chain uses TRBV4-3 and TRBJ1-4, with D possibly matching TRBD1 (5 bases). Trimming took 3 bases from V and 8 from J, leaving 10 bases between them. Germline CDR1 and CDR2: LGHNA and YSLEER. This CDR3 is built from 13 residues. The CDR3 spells CASSQGVGEKLFF. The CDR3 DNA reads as TGCGCCAGCAGCCAGGGGGTTGGGGAAAAACTGTTTTTT.

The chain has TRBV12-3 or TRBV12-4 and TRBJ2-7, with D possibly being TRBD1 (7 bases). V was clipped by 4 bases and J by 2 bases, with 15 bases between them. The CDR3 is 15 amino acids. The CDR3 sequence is CASSSSTGRPYEQYF. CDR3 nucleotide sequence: TGTGCCAGCAGTTCGTCGACAGGGAGGCCCTACGAGCAGTACTTC.

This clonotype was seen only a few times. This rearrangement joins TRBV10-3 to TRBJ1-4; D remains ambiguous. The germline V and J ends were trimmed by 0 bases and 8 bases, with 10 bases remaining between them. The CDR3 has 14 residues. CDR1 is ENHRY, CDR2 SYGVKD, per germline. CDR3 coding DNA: TGTGCCATCAGTGAGTCCAGTCTGGGGGAAAAACTGTTTTTT. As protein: CAISESSLGEKLFF.

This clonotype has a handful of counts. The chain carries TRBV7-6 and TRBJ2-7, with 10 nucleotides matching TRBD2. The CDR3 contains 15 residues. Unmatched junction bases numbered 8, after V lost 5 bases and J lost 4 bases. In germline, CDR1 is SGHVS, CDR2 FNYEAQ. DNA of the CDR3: TGTGCCAGCAGCCTGTCTAGCGGGAGTTTATACGAGCAGTACTTC. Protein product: CASSLSSGSLYEQYF.

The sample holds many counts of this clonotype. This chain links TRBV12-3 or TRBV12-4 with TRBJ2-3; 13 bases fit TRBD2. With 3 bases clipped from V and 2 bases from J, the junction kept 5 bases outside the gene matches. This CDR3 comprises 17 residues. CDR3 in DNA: TGTGCCAGCAGTTTTAGGGGACTAGCGGGAACCACAGATACGCAGTATTTT. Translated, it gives CASSFRGLAGTTDTQYF.

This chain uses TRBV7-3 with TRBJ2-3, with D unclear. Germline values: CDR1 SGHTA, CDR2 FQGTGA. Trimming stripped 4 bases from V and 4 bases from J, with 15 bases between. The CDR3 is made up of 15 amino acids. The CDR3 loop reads CASSSTPVTADTQYF. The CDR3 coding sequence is TGTGCCAGCAGCTCAACACCGGTTACGGCAGATACGCAGTATTTT.

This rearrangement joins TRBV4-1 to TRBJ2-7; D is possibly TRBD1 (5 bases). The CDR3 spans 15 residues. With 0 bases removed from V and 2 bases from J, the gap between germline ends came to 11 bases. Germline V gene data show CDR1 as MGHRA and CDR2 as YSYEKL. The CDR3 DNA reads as TGCGCCAGCAGCCAAGACCACAGGCCAGCCTACGAGCAGTACTTC. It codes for CASSQDHRPAYEQYF.

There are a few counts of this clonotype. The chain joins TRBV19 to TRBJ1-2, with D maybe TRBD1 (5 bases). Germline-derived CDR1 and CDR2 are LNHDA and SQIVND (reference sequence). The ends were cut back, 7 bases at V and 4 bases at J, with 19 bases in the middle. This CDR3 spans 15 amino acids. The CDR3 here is CASKDGRGMGYGYTF. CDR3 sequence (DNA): TGTGCCAGTAAGGATGGCCGGGGGATGGGCTATGGCTACACCTTC.

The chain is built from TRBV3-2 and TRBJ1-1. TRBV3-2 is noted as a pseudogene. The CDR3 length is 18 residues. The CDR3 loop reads CACCPHFWTTSTNTEAFF. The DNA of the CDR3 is TGTGCCTGCTGCCCCCACTTTTGGACGACAAGTACGAACACTGAAGCTTTCTTT.

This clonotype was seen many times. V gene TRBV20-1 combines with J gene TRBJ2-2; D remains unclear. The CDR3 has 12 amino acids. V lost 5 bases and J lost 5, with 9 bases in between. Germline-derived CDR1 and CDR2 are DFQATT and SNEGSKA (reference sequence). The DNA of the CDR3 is TGCAGTGCTGAACTTGGGACCGGGGAGCTGTTTTTT. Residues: CSAELGTGELFF.

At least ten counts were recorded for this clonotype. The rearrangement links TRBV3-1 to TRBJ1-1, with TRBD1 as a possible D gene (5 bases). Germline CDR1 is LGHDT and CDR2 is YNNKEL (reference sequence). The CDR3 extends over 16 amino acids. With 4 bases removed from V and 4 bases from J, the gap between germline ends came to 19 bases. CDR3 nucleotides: TGTGCCAGCAGCCCCACCGGGGTAACGACAGTCACTGAAGCTTTCTTT. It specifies CASSPTGVTTVTEAFF.

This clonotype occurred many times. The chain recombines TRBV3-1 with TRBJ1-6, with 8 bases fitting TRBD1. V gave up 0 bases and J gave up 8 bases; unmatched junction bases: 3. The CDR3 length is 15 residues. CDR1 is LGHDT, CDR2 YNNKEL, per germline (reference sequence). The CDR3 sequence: CASSQEAGGYSPLHF. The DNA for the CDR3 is TGTGCCAGCAGCCAAGAGGCAGGGGGCTATTCACCCCTCCACTTT.

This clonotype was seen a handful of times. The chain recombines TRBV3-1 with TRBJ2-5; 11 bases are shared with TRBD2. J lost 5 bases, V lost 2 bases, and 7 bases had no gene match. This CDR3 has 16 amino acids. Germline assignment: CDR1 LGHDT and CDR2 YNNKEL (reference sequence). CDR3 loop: CASSQLLAGVGETQYF. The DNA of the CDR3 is TGTGCCAGCAGCCAACTACTAGCGGGGGTCGGGGAGACCCAGTACTTC.

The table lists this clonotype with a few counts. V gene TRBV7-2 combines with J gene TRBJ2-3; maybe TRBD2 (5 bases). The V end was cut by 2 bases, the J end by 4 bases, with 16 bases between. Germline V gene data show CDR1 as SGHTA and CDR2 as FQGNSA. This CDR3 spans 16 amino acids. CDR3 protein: CASSLIGIVAPDTQYF. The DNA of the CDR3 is TGTGCCAGCAGCTTAATCGGGATCGTAGCACCAGATACGCAGTATTTT.

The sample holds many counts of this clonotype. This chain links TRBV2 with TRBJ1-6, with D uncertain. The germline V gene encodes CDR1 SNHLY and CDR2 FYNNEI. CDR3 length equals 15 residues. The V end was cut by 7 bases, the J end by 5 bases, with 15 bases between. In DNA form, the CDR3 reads TGTGCCAGCATTTTACGGGTTTGGGATAATTCACCCCTCCACTTT. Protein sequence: CASILRVWDNSPLHF.

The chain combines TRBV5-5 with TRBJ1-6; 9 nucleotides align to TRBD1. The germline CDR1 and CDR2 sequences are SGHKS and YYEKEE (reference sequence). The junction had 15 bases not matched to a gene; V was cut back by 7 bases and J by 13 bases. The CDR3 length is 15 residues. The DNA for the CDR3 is TGTGCCAGCTCCCTTGGACAGGGGAGAAATCAGCCCCTCCACTTT. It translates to CASSLGQGRNQPLHF.

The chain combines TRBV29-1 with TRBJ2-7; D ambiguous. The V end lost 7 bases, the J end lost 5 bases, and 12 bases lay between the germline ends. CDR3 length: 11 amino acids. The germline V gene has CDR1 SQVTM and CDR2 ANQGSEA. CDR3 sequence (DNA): TGCAGCGCCCTCCAGACGGACGAGCAGTACTTC. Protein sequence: CSALQTDEQYF.

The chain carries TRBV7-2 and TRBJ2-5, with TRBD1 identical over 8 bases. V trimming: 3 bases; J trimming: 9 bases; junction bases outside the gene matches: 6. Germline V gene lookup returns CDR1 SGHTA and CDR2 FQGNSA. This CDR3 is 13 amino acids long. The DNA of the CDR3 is TGTGCCAGCAGCTTTGGGACAGGAGTATCCCAGTACTTC. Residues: CASSFGTGVSQYF.

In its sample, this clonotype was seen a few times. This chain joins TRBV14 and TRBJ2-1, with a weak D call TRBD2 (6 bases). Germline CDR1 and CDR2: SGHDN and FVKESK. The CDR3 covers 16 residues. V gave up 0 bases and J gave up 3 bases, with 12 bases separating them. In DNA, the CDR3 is TGTGCCAGCAGCCAAGATCTAACTAGCCTCTACAATGAGCAGTTCTTC. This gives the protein CASSQDLTSLYNEQFF.

Written as DNA, the CDR3 is TGTGCCAGCAGTCTGAGACCTGATAGGGGCTACACCTTC. It yields the protein CASSLRPDRGYTF. This chain links TRBV12-3 or TRBV12-4 with TRBJ1-2; D is undetermined. Trimming removed 5 bases at V and 8 bases at J, with 15 bases between. The CDR3 runs 13 residues.

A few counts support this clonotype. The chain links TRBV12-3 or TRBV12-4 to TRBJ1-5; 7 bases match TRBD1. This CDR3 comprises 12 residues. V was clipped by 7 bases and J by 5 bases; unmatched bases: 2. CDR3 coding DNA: TGTGCCAGCACCAGGGGGGATCAGCCCCAGCATTTT. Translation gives CASTRGDQPQHF.

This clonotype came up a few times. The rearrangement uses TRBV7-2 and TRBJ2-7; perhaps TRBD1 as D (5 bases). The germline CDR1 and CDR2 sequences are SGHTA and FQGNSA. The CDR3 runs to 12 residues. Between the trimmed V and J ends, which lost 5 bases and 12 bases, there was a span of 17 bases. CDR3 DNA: TGTGCCAGCAGCGCCGGCGGCGGAAGGGGGTACTTC. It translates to CASSAGGGRGYF.

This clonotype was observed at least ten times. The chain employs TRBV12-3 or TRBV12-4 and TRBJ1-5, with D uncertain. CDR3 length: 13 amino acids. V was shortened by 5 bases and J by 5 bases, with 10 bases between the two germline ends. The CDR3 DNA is TGTGCCAGCAGTGTACGGGTACATCAGCCCCAGCATTTT. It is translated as CASSVRVHQPQHF.

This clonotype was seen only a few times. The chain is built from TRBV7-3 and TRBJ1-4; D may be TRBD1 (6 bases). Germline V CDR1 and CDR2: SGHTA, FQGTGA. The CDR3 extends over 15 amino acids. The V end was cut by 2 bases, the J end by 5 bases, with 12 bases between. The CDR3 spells CASSLQGSGNEKLFF. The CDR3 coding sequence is TGTGCCAGCAGCTTACAGGGGTCAGGGAATGAAAAACTGTTTTTT. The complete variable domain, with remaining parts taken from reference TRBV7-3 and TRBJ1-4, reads GAGVSQTPSNKVTEKGKYVELRCDPISGHTALYWYRQSLGQGPEFLIYFQGTGAADDSGLPNDRFFAVRPEGSVSTLKIQRTERGDSAVYLCASSLQGSGNEKLFFGSGTQLSVL.

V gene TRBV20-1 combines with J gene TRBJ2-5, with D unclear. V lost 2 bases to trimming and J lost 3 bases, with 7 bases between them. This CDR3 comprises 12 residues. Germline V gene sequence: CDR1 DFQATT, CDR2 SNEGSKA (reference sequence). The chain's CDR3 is CSARRVEETQYF. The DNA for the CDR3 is TGCAGTGCTAGAAGAGTCGAAGAGACCCAGTACTTC.